This T cell receptor beta chain was retrieved from a study of beta chain features in type 1 diabetes. Of the isolated RNA, all was reverse transcribed, and so the sequenced material was expressed TCRB transcripts. Sequencing used immunoSEQ multiplex PCR; TCRdb keeps in-frame clones, though not all of them. The sample lists around 340,000 clones; roughly a fifth were seen once. The length of the CDR3 is 16 residues. Germline V gene sequence: CDR1 SGHTA, CDR2 FQGNSA. J lost 6 bases, V lost 5 bases, and 10 bases had no gene match. This clone has more than one count but fewer than ten. The specimen sequenced was naive CD4+ T cells from blood. The V and J genes are TRBV7-2 and TRBJ2-3, with 11 positions matching TRBD2. The receptor was isolated from a woman younger than 30 in good health. DNA for the CDR3: TGTGCCAGCAGCCAAGGACTAGCGGGCGGATTTGATACGCAGTATTTT. Protein: CASSQGLAGGFDTQYF.